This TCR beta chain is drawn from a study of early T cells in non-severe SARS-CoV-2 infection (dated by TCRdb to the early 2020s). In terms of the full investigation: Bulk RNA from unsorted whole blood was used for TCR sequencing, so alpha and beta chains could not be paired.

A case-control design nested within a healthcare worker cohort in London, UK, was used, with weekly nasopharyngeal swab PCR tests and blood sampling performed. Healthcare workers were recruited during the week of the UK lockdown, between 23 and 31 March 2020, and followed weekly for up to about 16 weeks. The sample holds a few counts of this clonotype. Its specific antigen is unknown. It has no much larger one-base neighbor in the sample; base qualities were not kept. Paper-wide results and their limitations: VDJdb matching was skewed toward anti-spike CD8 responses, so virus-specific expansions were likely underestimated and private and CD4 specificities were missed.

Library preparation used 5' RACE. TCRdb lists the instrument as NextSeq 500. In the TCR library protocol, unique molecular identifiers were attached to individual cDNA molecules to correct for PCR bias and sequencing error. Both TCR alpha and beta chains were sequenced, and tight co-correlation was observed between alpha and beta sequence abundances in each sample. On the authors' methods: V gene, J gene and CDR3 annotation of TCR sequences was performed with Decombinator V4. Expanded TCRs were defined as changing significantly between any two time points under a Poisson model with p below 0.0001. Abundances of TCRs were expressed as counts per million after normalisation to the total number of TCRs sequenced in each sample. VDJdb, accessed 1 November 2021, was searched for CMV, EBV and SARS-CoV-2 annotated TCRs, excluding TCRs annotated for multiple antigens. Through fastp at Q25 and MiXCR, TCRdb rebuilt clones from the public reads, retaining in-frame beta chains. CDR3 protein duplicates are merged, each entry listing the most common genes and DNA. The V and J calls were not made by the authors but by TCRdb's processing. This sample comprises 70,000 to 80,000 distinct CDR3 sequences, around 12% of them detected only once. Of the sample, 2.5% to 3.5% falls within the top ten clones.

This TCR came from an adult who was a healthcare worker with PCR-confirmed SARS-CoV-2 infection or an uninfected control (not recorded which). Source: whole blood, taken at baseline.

CDR3 reads: CASSPDRGLNEQYF. The sequenced DNA: TGTGCCAGCAGCCCGGACAGGGGGCTTAACGAGCAGTACTTC. This receptor chain uses TRBV28 and TRBJ2-7, with 11 bases aligning to TRBD1. V ends up 6 bases short and J 5 bases short, with an unmatched junction base count of 6. From the cysteine through the phenylalanine, the CDR3 covers 14 amino acids. Only the CDR3 region is kept as DNA, spanning 42 bases read in frame from base 1. CDR1 MDHEN and CDR2 SYDVKM were looked up in the germline V gene. The reference TRBV28 and TRBJ2-7 proteins fill in what lies around the CDR3, so the full variable domain reads DVKVTQSSRYLVKRTGEKVFLECVQDMDHENMFWYRQDPGLGLRLIYFSYDVKMKEKGDIPEGYSVSREKKERFSLILESASTNQTSMYLCASSPDRGLNEQYFGPGTRLTVT.